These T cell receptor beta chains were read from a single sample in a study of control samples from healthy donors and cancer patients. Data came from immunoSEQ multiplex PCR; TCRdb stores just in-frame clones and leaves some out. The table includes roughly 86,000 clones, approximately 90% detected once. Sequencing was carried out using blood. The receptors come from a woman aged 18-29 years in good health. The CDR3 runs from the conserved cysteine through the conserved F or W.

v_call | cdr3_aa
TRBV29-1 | CSVEEQGFVQETQYF
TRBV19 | CASSVQRGNPAEAFF
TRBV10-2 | CATKGAYEQYF
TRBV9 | CASSAGGWSSYNEQFF
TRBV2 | CANAPGTTHNEQFF
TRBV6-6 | CASSPGEGGEQYF
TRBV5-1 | CASSLDSMEAFF
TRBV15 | CATSRDGDSGNTIYF
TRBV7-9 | CASSLAQGQVEAFF
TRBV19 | CASTAGAFLDGNTIYF
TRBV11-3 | CASSSSRGGDYEQYF
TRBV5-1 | CASSFDSPAHTEAFF
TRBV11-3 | CASSPGQRLEETQYF
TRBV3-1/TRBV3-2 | CASSPQGGINYGYTF
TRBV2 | CASSEQPWDIQYF
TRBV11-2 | CASTEWGSEYNEQFF
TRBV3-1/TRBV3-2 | CASSQGPTNYGYTF